A selection of T cell receptor beta chains follows, all from one sample in a study of cytomegalovirus exposure and HLA in healthy donors. Only in-frame clones appear in the TCRdb table, and some are missing; sequencing was by immunoSEQ multiplex PCR. Of 170,000 or so clones in the sample, around 79% are singletons; the top ten hold around 3.1%. Sequencing was performed on PBMCs. These receptors all come from a woman in her thirties or forties in good health and CMV-seronegative. Both conserved end residues are trimmed from each CDR3.

V gene: TRBV5-1
J gene: TRBJ1-1
CDR3 protein: ASSAGQGAYTEAF

V gene: TRBV5-1
J gene: TRBJ2-2
CDR3 protein: ASSLLGSETGELF

V gene: TRBV27
J gene: TRBJ1-2
CDR3 protein: ASSLSRRRENYGYT

V gene: TRBV2
J gene: TRBJ2-7
CDR3 protein: ASRTPPGTGTYEQY

V gene: TRBV28
J gene: TRBJ1-2
CDR3 protein: ASSLIGTGRAYGYT

V gene: TRBV5-1
J gene: TRBJ2-2
CDR3 protein: ASSLAGTGSYTGELF

V gene: TRBV27
J gene: TRBJ1-2
CDR3 protein: ASSLFRGLNYGYT

V gene: TRBV9
J gene: TRBJ1-3
CDR3 protein: ASSAQGGSGNTIY

V gene: TRBV7-2
J gene: TRBJ1-6
CDR3 protein: ASSLQGIPLH

V gene: TRBV4-2
J gene: TRBJ2-1
CDR3 protein: ASSRGLAGGPSYNEQF

V gene: TRBV4-2
J gene: TRBJ2-5
CDR3 protein: ASSQETRREETQY

V gene: TRBV7-9
J gene: TRBJ2-7
CDR3 protein: ASSFGGVAGEQY

V gene: TRBV5-6
J gene: TRBJ2-7
CDR3 protein: ASSLAGTTYEQY

V gene: TRBV2
J gene: TRBJ2-1
CDR3 protein: ATVPTGRGEQF

V gene: TRBV15
J gene: TRBJ1-5
CDR3 protein: ATSKDRDYQPQH

V gene: TRBV6-5
J gene: -
CDR3 protein: ASSYSRSYEQY

V gene: TRBV7-6
J gene: TRBJ1-1
CDR3 protein: ASSLTPGWDTEAF

V gene: TRBV10-3
J gene: TRBJ1-5
CDR3 protein: AISPGPHSDSGNQPQH

V gene: TRBV7-6
J gene: TRBJ1-2
CDR3 protein: ASSLGGFGYT

V gene: TRBV7-8
J gene: TRBJ1-2
CDR3 protein: ASSSGTTNYGYT

V gene: TRBV5-1
J gene: TRBJ2-2
CDR3 protein: ASSLPRSGGTGELF

V gene: TRBV30
J gene: TRBJ1-3
CDR3 protein: AWRGSGNRENSLCTSGNTIY

V gene: TRBV29-1
J gene: TRBJ2-7
CDR3 protein: SVVLGAMYEQY

V gene: TRBV4-1
J gene: TRBJ1-2
CDR3 protein: ASSQDRSGTGYT

V gene: TRBV5-1
J gene: TRBJ2-1
CDR3 protein: ASSVGTSGDNEQF

V gene: TRBV6-1
J gene: TRBJ2-2
CDR3 protein: VVLGQNTGELF

V gene: TRBV11-1
J gene: TRBJ1-2
CDR3 protein: ASAFGVANYGYT

V gene: TRBV12-1
J gene: TRBJ1-2
CDR3 protein: ASSFKAGAQANYGYT

V gene: TRBV12-5
J gene: TRBJ1-6
CDR3 protein: ASGNHRGQGNSPLH

V gene: TRBV11-2
J gene: TRBJ2-1
CDR3 protein: ASSSPFGGGRNEQF

V gene: TRBV11-2
J gene: TRBJ2-3
CDR3 protein: ASSYRTASTDTQY

V gene: TRBV6-5
J gene: TRBJ2-5
CDR3 protein: ASNLRNRPVETQY

V gene: TRBV5-4
J gene: TRBJ2-5
CDR3 protein: ASSLSQGRETQY

V gene: TRBV28
J gene: TRBJ1-2
CDR3 protein: ASSLDRGRGYT

V gene: TRBV7-3
J gene: TRBJ2-3
CDR3 protein: ASSPGQAGNTQY

V gene: TRBV9
J gene: TRBJ1-4
CDR3 protein: ASSAFSGGRMEKLF

V gene: TRBV19
J gene: TRBJ1-4
CDR3 protein: ASSHRGFNEKLF

V gene: TRBV27
J gene: TRBJ2-1
CDR3 protein: ASAGQYNEQF

V gene: TRBV6-5
J gene: TRBJ1-2
CDR3 protein: ASSYRGHGYT

V gene: TRBV6-6
J gene: TRBJ2-1
CDR3 protein: ASSQLGGGARDEQF

V gene: TRBV6-1
J gene: TRBJ1-5
CDR3 protein: ASSGGHQPQH

V gene: TRBV19
J gene: TRBJ1-5
CDR3 protein: ASSLLGTRGNQPQH

V gene: TRBV5-1
J gene: TRBJ1-1
CDR3 protein: ASSAGRGASEAF

V gene: TRBV29-1
J gene: TRBJ2-5
CDR3 protein: SVEQAIQETQY

V gene: TRBV7-9
J gene: TRBJ1-5
CDR3 protein: ASSRRVDQPQH

V gene: TRBV5-5
J gene: TRBJ1-4
CDR3 protein: ASSTGQKSEKLF

V gene: TRBV6-4
J gene: TRBJ1-1
CDR3 protein: ASSDPRRGGLNTEAF

V gene: TRBV28
J gene: TRBJ1-2
CDR3 protein: ASSSPSRDRVGGYT

V gene: TRBV18
J gene: TRBJ1-3
CDR3 protein: ASSPDRGAGNTIY

V gene: TRBV7-9
J gene: TRBJ2-3
CDR3 protein: SSSLADTQY

V gene: TRBV11-2
J gene: TRBJ2-6
CDR3 protein: ASSPLGTEGLGGANVLT

V gene: TRBV5-6
J gene: TRBJ1-5
CDR3 protein: ASSLRRDRGWQPQH

V gene: TRBV6-6
J gene: TRBJ1-5
CDR3 protein: ASIPGQGVNQPQH